This T cell receptor beta chain was identified during a study of cytomegalovirus exposure and HLA in healthy donors. This clone was seen only a few times. The antigen is unknown. General study points: Per published reports, the classifier diagnosed cytomegalovirus status with high specificity and sensitivity. In a later analysis, productive TCRs from donors in an Asian-associated ancestry cluster reportedly carried fewer N-insertions than the cohort mean. Across donors, most TCRs were seen rarely, yet some public ones were widespread. Certain sequence variants were highly shared and formed a cluster, and this cluster was likely a sequencing artifact.

In the PCR, 60 Vbeta and 13 Jbeta primers were used. Assay used: immunoSEQ multiplex PCR; TCRdb lists only in-frame clones, some missing. There are around 110,000 clones in the sample; 50% to 75% occur only once, and more than 6.5% lies in the top ten. Germline V gene lookup returns CDR1 LNHNV and CDR2 YYDKDF (reference sequence). The CDR3 loop spans 13 amino acids. V gave up 0 bases and J gave up 6 bases, with 8 bases separating them. Material for sequencing was PBMCs. The chain carries TRBV15 and TRBJ1-1; possible D gene TRBD1, 5 bases. The clonotype originates from a woman in her thirties or forties in good health and CMV-seropositive. DNA of the CDR3: TGTGCCACCAGCAGAGATCCAGGGCCTGAAGCTTTCTTT. It encodes CATSRDPGPEAFF.